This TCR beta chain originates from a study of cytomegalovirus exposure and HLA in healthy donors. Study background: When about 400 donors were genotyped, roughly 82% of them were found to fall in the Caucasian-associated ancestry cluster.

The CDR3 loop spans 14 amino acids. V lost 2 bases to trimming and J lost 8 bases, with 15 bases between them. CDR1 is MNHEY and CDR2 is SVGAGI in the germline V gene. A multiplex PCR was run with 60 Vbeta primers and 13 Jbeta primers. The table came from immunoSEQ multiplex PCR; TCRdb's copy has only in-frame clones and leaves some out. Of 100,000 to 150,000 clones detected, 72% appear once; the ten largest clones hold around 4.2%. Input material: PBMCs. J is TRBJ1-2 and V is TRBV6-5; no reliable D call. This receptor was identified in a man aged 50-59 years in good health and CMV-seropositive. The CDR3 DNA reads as TGTGCCAGCAGTTACGCCCGACACCCCATGGGCTACACCTTC. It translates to CASSYARHPMGYTF.